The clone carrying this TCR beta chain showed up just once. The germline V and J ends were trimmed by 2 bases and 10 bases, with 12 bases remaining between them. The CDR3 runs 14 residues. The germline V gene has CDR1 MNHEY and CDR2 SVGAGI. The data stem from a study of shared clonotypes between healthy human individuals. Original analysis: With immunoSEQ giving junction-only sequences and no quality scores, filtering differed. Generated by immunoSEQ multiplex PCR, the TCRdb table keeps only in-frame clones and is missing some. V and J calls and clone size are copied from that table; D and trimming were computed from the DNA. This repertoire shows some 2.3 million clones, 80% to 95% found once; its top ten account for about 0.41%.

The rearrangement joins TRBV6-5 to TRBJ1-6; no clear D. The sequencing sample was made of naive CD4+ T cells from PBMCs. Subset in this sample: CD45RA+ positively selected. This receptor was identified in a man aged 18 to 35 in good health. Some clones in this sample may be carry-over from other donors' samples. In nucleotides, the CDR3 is TGTGCCAGCAGTTACGGAGGTTTCGGGTCACCCCTCCACTTT. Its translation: CASSYGGFGSPLHF.